This TCR beta chain came from a study of shared clonotypes between healthy human individuals. Every one of the donors was a Caucasian adult that lived in Nashville, Tennessee. Study-wide results and caveats: Sequencing depth was a factor that was expected to affect clonotype sharing among donors. In general, naive subsets displayed greater estimated richness than memory subsets did.

Germline V lookup: CDR1 WSHSY, CDR2 SAAADI. V was pared by 7 bases and J by 4 bases, with 12 bases between. The CDR3 is 13 residues long. To note about this clone: Its matching antigen is unknown.

The authors distributed each subset's genomic DNA evenly over several immunoSEQ plates. Generated by immunoSEQ multiplex PCR, the TCRdb table keeps only in-frame clones and is missing some. The repertoire holds about 710,000 clones, over 55% seen once, with around 1.8% in the top ten. This receptor was identified in a woman in her twenties or thirties in good health. Sequencing used memory CD4+ T cells sorted from blood. Subset in this sample: CD45RA-negative fraction. The V and J genes are TRBV10-2 and TRBJ2-3; no clear D. CDR3 DNA sequence: TGCGCCAGCAACCCGAACGGTGCAGATACGCAGTATTTT. The encoded protein is CASNPNGADTQYF.